The entry that follows covers one T cell receptor beta chain sequence. Profiling relied on immunoSEQ multiplex PCR, and the TCRdb table lists in-frame clones only, not all of them. The sample contains approximately 1,500,000 clones, about 98% of which appear only once. These data are taken from a study of shared clonotypes between healthy human individuals. The sequencing input was naive CD4+ T cells sorted from blood. Documented subset: CD45RA+ positively selected. The TCR was taken from a man aged 30-40 years in good health.

The CDR3 region has the DNA TGTGCCAGCAGCGCCCATTCCCAGAACAATGAGCAGTTCTTC. It translates to CASSAHSQNNEQFF. This chain links TRBV9 with TRBJ2-1; D remains ambiguous. The CDR3 is 14 residues long. V lost 3 bases and J 5 bases, leaving 12 bases between the germline ends. The germline CDR1 and CDR2 sequences are SGDLS and YYNGEE. The full variable domain, in which reference TRBV9 and TRBJ2-1 provide the parts outside the CDR3, is DSGVTQTPKHLITATGQRVTLRCSPRSGDLSVYWYQQSLDQGLQFLIQYYNGEERAKGNILERFSAQQFPDLHSELNLSSLELGDSALYFCASSAHSQNNEQFFGPGTRLTVL.